These 14 T cell receptor beta chains came from one sample sequenced in a study of CD8+ T cells in alopecia areata. In each case, RNA was isolated and then reverse transcribed into cDNA as the sequencing template. Produced via immunoSEQ multiplex PCR; TCRdb's table is partial and in-frame only. The data contain approximately 280,000 clones, 58% of them singletons. Treatment described: oral pan-JAK inhibitor, 5-10 mg twice daily. This material consisted of CD4+ T cells sorted from blood, taken at week 24, from a patient treated with tofacitinib. The receptor source for this set is a human donor with alopecia areata.

The chain joins TRBV2 to TRBJ2-3; D is perhaps TRBD1 (6 bases). Germline loops: CDR1 SNHLY, CDR2 FYNNEI. There are 11 residues in the CDR3. Trimming shortened V by 5 bases and J by 11 bases, and 11 bases separated the two germline ends. DNA of the CDR3: TGTGCCAGCAGTCAGGGGTCCTGGCAGTATTTT. As protein: CASSQGSWQYF.

This chain connects TRBV28 to TRBJ1-5, with D unclear. In germline, CDR1 is MDHEN, CDR2 SYDVKM. Trimming removed 6 bases at V and 3 bases at J, with 6 bases between. The CDR3 spans 12 residues. The CDR3 DNA reads as TGTGCCAGCAGCTCCCCCAATCAGCCCCAGCATTTT. Protein product: CASSSPNQPQHF.

This clone was seen only once. This chain connects TRBV7-2 to TRBJ1-1; D is uncertain. The V gene's germline CDR1 is SGHTA and CDR2 FQGNSA. The CDR3 runs to 15 residues. With 5 bases removed from V and 0 bases from J, the gap between germline ends came to 13 bases. This CDR3 reads CASSPTPTVNTEAFF. CDR3 DNA: TGTGCCAGCAGCCCAACACCTACAGTGAACACTGAAGCTTTCTTT.

The rearrangement uses TRBV27 and TRBJ1-2, with D tentatively TRBD1 (5 bases). The germline V gene has CDR1 MNHEY and CDR2 SMNVEV (reference sequence). V gave up 6 bases and J gave up 2 bases, with 10 bases separating them. The CDR3 runs to 13 residues. As DNA, the CDR3 is TGTGCCAGCAGGACAGCGAAGAACTATGGCTACACCTTC. It codes for CASRTAKNYGYTF.

The count of this clone is one. The identical CDR3 is also encoded by other nucleotide sequences in the sample. The V gene is TRBV30, the J gene TRBJ2-5, with D perhaps matching TRBD2 (6 bases). Deletions cut 0 bases from V and 5 bases from J, with 7 bases between. Germline V CDR1 and CDR2: GTSNPN, SVGIG (reference sequence). The CDR3 has 12 residues. The CDR3 bases are TGTGCCTGGAGTGTTGGGGGGGAGACCCAGTACTTC. Encoded protein: CAWSVGGETQYF.

The gene calls are TRBV28 and TRBJ2-5; D possibly corresponds to TRBD1 (6 bases). From germline, CDR1 is MDHEN and CDR2 SYDVKM. The CDR3 consists of 16 residues. V was cut by 4 bases and J by 10 bases, with 25 bases left in between. The CDR3 coding sequence is TGTGCCAGCAGTTCAAGATTGGGGGCGGGTGGAGTGGACCAGTACTTC. Protein sequence: CASSSRLGAGGVDQYF.

The chain carries TRBV5-1 and TRBJ1-6, with TRBD1 matching over 9 bases. J lost 9 bases, V lost 7 bases, and 29 bases had no gene match. The germline V gene has CDR1 SGHRS and CDR2 YFSETQ. This CDR3 is 21 amino acids long. CDR3 sequence: CASRTLKQGAFGATPRSPLHF. The CDR3 DNA reads TGCGCCAGCCGTACTTTGAAACAGGGGGCTTTTGGGGCCACCCCACGTTCACCCCTCCACTTT.

This rearrangement joins TRBV30 to TRBJ1-1; TRBD1 is a possible D gene (5 bases). Trimming removed 1 base at V and 1 base at J, with 10 bases between. The CDR3 is made up of 14 amino acids. CDR1 and CDR2 (germline): GTSNPN, SVGIG (reference sequence). The CDR3 is CAWSGLTGNTEAFF. The CDR3 nucleotides read TGTGCCTGGAGTGGGCTAACAGGGAACACTGAAGCTTTCTTT.

This chain uses TRBV18 with TRBJ1-1; a weak D match, TRBD1 (5 bases). This CDR3 has 14 amino acids. Germline-derived CDR1 and CDR2 are KGHSH and LQKENI. V was pared by 2 bases and J by 0 bases, with 7 bases between. As DNA, the CDR3 is TGTGCCAGCTCACCAGACAGATTGAACACTGAAGCTTTCTTT. It codes for CASSPDRLNTEAFF.

V and J are TRBV11-2 and TRBJ2-3, with TRBD2 identical over 15 bases. With 4 bases clipped from V and 7 bases from J, the junction kept 9 bases outside the gene matches. This CDR3 has 17 residues. Per the germline V gene, CDR1 is SGHAT and CDR2 is FQNNGV. The CDR3 DNA is TGTGCCAGCAGCTCCAGGACTAGCGGGGGGGCCATATATACGCAGTATTTT. It yields the protein CASSSRTSGGAIYTQYF.

V gene TRBV11-2 combines with J gene TRBJ2-3; D may correspond to TRBD1 or TRBD2 (7 bases each). There are 15 residues in the CDR3. CDR1 and CDR2 from the germline V gene are SGHAT and FQNNGV. The germline V and J ends were trimmed by 5 bases and 2 bases, with 14 bases remaining between them. DNA for the CDR3: TGTGCCAGCAGCGCGACAGGGAGGGACACAGATACGCAGTATTTT. Translated: CASSATGRDTDTQYF.

This chain connects TRBV5-1 to TRBJ2-1; TRBD2 matches at 11 bases. Trimming took 4 bases from V and 6 from J; bases not matched to a gene: 9. The CDR3 covers 16 residues. Germline V gene lookup returns CDR1 SGHRS and CDR2 YFSETQ. CDR3 DNA sequence: TGCGCCAGCAGCGCGGTAGCGGGGGGGACTGTCAATGAGCAGTTCTTC. Residues: CASSAVAGGTVNEQFF.

This clone was picked up a small number of times. This rearrangement joins TRBV27 to TRBJ2-2; D not resolved. The CDR3 covers 13 residues. V was pared by 3 bases and J by 3 bases, with 5 bases between. CDR1 MNHEY and CDR2 SMNVEV come from the germline V gene (reference sequence). CDR3 region: CASSFLDTGELFF. The CDR3 bases are TGTGCCAGCAGTTTTCTAGACACCGGGGAGCTGTTTTTT.

The chain combines TRBV5-6 with TRBJ1-1; 8 nucleotides line up with TRBD1. Germline-derived CDR1 and CDR2 are SGHDT and YYEEEE. The CDR3 totals 17 residues. Trimming took 0 bases from V and 3 from J; bases not matched to a gene: 10. CDR3 residues: CASSLEQGDWWYTEAFF. The CDR3 nucleotides are TGTGCCAGCAGCTTGGAACAGGGGGATTGGTGGTACACTGAAGCTTTCTTT. The variable domain in full, completed from reference TRBV5-6 and TRBJ1-1, reads DAGVTQSPTHLIKTRGQQVTLRCSPKSGHDTVSWYQQALGQGPQFIFQYYEEEERQRGNFPDRFSGHQFPNYSSELNVNALLLGDSALYLCASSLEQGDWWYTEAFFGQGTRLTVV.